One and the same sample provided the 15 T cell receptor beta chains below, sequenced in a study of blood T cell repertoires in COVID-19. The method was immunoSEQ multiplex PCR; TCRdb's version includes in-frame clones alone and lacks a portion of them. The sample consists of 35,000 to 50,000 clones, approximately 81% of them appearing once. What was sequenced was peripheral blood. The receptors were sampled from a man between 60 and 75 years old in a cohort sampled during active COVID-19.

The V and J genes are TRBV19 and TRBJ2-6; 12 bases line up with TRBD2. The ends lost 5 bases at V and 1 base at J; junction bases unmatched: 6. The germline V gene has CDR1 LNHDA and CDR2 SQIVND (reference sequence). The CDR3 extends over 18 amino acids. Here the CDR3 reads CASSPRLAGASGANVLTF. The CDR3 region has the DNA TGTGCCAGTAGTCCCCGACTAGCGGGGGCGTCTGGGGCCAACGTCCTGACTTTC.

The CDR3 DNA sequence: TGTGCCAGCAGGGGCCCGAGAGGGCTAGACACTGAAGCTTTCTTT. Translation gives CASRGPRGLDTEAFF. The V and J genes are TRBV6-5 and TRBJ1-1; D remains unclear. The CDR3 runs 15 residues. The germline CDR1 and CDR2 sequences are MNHEY and SVGAGI. V was cut by 6 bases and J by 3 bases, with 17 bases left in between.

J is TRBJ2-5 and V is TRBV9; 13 bases match TRBD2. The CDR3 has 16 amino acids. Germline assignment: CDR1 SGDLS and CDR2 YYNGEE. V was clipped by 4 bases and J by 3 bases; unmatched bases: 6. CDR3 loop: CASSSRGLAGKETQYF. CDR3 coding DNA: TGTGCCAGCAGCTCCCGGGGACTAGCGGGGAAAGAGACCCAGTACTTC.

The chain recombines TRBV4-3 with TRBJ2-7, with 8 positions matching TRBD2. The CDR3 extends over 15 amino acids. V lost 1 base to trimming and J lost 2 bases; unmatched junction nucleotides: 4. Germline V gene lookup returns CDR1 LGHNA and CDR2 YSLEER. In DNA form, the CDR3 reads TGCGCCAGCAGCCAAGGTACGGGAGGGGCCTACGAGCAGTACTTC. It codes for CASSQGTGGAYEQYF.

In its sample, this clone was seen once. CDR3 sequence: CASSLAIATSTDTQYF. CDR3 bases: TGTGCCAGCAGCTTGGCTATAGCGACTAGCACAGATACGCAGTATTTT. The chain employs TRBV5-4 and TRBJ2-3; D possibly corresponds to TRBD2 (5 bases). The germline V gene encodes CDR1 SGHNT and CDR2 YYREEE (reference sequence). The CDR3 consists of 16 residues. V gave up 0 bases and J gave up 0 bases, with 11 bases separating them.

The chain combines TRBV5-1 with TRBJ2-2, with 7 bases fitting TRBD1. This CDR3 contains 15 residues. V was pared by 0 bases and J by 4 bases, with 3 bases of the junction left unmatched. Germline assignment: CDR1 SGHRS and CDR2 YFSETQ. This chain's CDR3 is CASSLGGGPTGELFF. DNA for the CDR3: TGCGCCAGCAGCTTGGGAGGGGGCCCCACCGGGGAGCTGTTTTTT.

The chain is built from TRBV28 and TRBJ2-7; 7 bases are shared with TRBD1. This CDR3 has 15 residues. V dropped 8 bases and J dropped 2; count of bases not matched to a gene: 12. Germline-derived CDR1 and CDR2 are MDHEN and SYDVKM. For the CDR3, the DNA is TGTGCCAGCGTGCCATTGGGACAGTTTCCCTACGAGCAGTACTTC. Amino acid sequence: CASVPLGQFPYEQYF.

This clone was seen more than once but under ten times. The chain joins TRBV28 to TRBJ2-7, with a tentative D call TRBD2 (5 bases). CDR3 length: 12 residues. CDR1 is MDHEN, CDR2 SYDVKM, per germline. Trimming cost V 2 bases and J 9 bases, with 11 bases left between them. The chain's CDR3 is CASSLGGSGQYF. CDR3 DNA: TGTGCCAGCAGTTTAGGTGGGAGTGGGCAGTACTTC.

The chain employs TRBV6-5 and TRBJ2-1, with D unclear. CDR3 size: 13 residues. The germline V gene encodes CDR1 MNHEY and CDR2 SVGAGI. Trimming took 5 bases from V and 6 from J, leaving 11 bases between them. CDR3 coding DNA: TGTGCCAGCAGTCGGAACAGCCTCAATGAGCAGTTCTTC. Its translation is CASSRNSLNEQFF.

The chain is built from TRBV19 and TRBJ2-1; 7 nucleotides match TRBD2. With V trimmed by 7 bases and J by 7 bases, 7 bases remained unmatched. Germline V CDR1 and CDR2: LNHDA, SQIVND (reference sequence). The CDR3 spans 13 residues. The CDR3 loop reads CASKLSSGNEQFF. CDR3 DNA: TGTGCCAGTAAGCTCTCTAGCGGAAATGAGCAGTTCTTC.

In its sample, this clone was seen once. The V call is TRBV27, the J call TRBJ2-3; the D gene is possibly TRBD1 (6 bases). Per the germline V gene, CDR1 is MNHEY and CDR2 is SMNVEV (reference sequence). This CDR3 contains 13 residues. Trimming shortened V by 0 bases and J by 15 bases, and 16 bases separated the two germline ends. The CDR3 region has the DNA TGTGCCAGCAGTTTATCCGACAGGACCCTCGTATATTTT. Its protein is CASSLSDRTLVYF.

The V gene is TRBV13, the J gene TRBJ2-2, with 10 nucleotides matching TRBD2. The CDR3 spans 13 residues. Looked up from germline, CDR1 is PRHDT and CDR2 is FYEKMQ (reference sequence). J lost 6 bases, V lost 7 bases, and 2 bases had no gene match. CDR3: CASTGLAAGELFF. Here the CDR3 DNA reads TGTGCCAGCACCGGACTAGCGGCCGGGGAGCTGTTTTTT.

This clone was observed a handful of times. CDR3 DNA sequence: TGTGCCAGCAGCTTAACCTCCCAGCGCTATAATTCACCCCTCCACTTT. As protein: CASSLTSQRYNSPLHF. The V call is TRBV11-2, the J call TRBJ1-6, with D hard to call. The CDR3 extends over 16 amino acids. Germline V CDR1 and CDR2: SGHAT, FQNNGV. V was shortened by 2 bases and J by 3 bases, with 11 bases between the two germline ends.

The V and J genes are TRBV27 and TRBJ2-1; perhaps TRBD2 as D (6 bases). Germline V gene data show CDR1 as MNHEY and CDR2 as SMNVEV (reference sequence). V lost 3 bases and J 8 bases, leaving 17 bases between the germline ends. The CDR3 covers 15 residues. CDR3 amino acids: CASSFKARRVYEQFF. Here the CDR3 DNA reads TGTGCCAGCAGTTTTAAGGCACGGAGGGTATATGAGCAGTTCTTC.

This chain links TRBV14 with TRBJ2-1; TRBD2 agrees at 11 bases. Germline V gene sequence: CDR1 SGHDN, CDR2 FVKESK. With 0 bases clipped from V and 8 bases from J, the junction kept 15 bases outside the gene matches. This CDR3 has 19 amino acids. The CDR3 loop is CASSQDIAGGSRPQDEQFF. The CDR3 nucleotides read TGTGCCAGCAGCCAAGATATAGCGGGAGGGTCGAGGCCCCAGGATGAGCAGTTCTTC.